These 13 T cell receptor beta chains originate from one sample sequenced in a study of CD8 T cells in Susac syndrome. Random-hexamer reverse transcription was applied to roughly 0.45 to 1 ug RNA. MiXCR was run by TCRdb on the immunoSEQ multiplex PCR reads, yielding one entry per CDR3 protein. Here the sample spans 250,000 to 350,000 distinct CDR3 sequences, about 85% being singletons. Sequenced material: CD8+ T cells from PBMCs. These receptor sequences come from a human donor with multiple sclerosis.

This clonotype was seen more than once but under ten times. The gene calls are TRBV5-1 and TRBJ2-7; unclear D gene. Germline lookup yields CDR1 SGHRS and CDR2 YFSETQ. The CDR3 has 13 residues. Deletions cut 2 bases from V and 0 bases from J, with 6 bases between. This CDR3 reads CASSFRYSYEQYF. The CDR3 coding sequence is TGCGCCAGCAGCTTCCGATACTCCTACGAGCAGTACTTC.

The chain joins TRBV14 to TRBJ2-2, with TRBD2 identical over 13 bases. Germline V lookup: CDR1 SGHDN, CDR2 FVKESK. The length of the CDR3 is 17 residues. V was pared by 4 bases and J by 5 bases, with 7 bases of the junction left unmatched. The CDR3, as DNA: TGTGCCAGCAGCCCAGGACTAGCGGGAGCCTGGACCGGGGAGCTGTTTTTT. It codes for CASSPGLAGAWTGELFF. Combining the CDR3 with reference TRBV14 and TRBJ2-2 gives the whole variable domain EAGVTQFPSHSVIEKGQTVTLRCDPISGHDNLYWYRRVMGKEIKFLLHFVKESKQDESGMPNNRFLAERTGGTYSTLKVQPAELEDSGVYFCASSPGLAGAWTGELFFGEGSRLTVL.

The chain combines TRBV4-1 with TRBJ1-5; no firm D call. V lost 0 bases and J 1 base, leaving 7 bases between the germline ends. The CDR3 runs to 15 residues. Germline loops: CDR1 MGHRA, CDR2 YSYEKL. The CDR3 DNA reads as TGCGCCAGCAGCCAAGATCAGTTCAGCAATCAGCCCCAGCATTTT. Translation gives CASSQDQFSNQPQHF.

The chain is built from TRBV9 and TRBJ1-2; tentative D call: TRBD1 (5 bases). Germline V gene sequence: CDR1 SGDLS, CDR2 YYNGEE. The length of the CDR3 is 12 residues. The V end lost 2 bases, the J end lost 8 bases, and 10 bases lay between the germline ends. The CDR3 loop reads CASSVQGGGYTF. Here the CDR3 DNA reads TGTGCCAGCAGCGTTCAGGGTGGAGGCTACACCTTC.

This rearrangement joins TRBV28 to TRBJ2-3; a weak D match, TRBD2 (6 bases). V shed 5 bases and J shed 4 bases, with 16 bases lying between them. Germline CDR1 is MDHEN and CDR2 is SYDVKM. The CDR3 loop spans 15 amino acids. The CDR3 reads CASSPLAERPDTQYF. For the CDR3, the DNA is TGTGCCAGCAGTCCCTTAGCGGAGCGGCCAGATACGCAGTATTTT. Complete variable domain (other parts from reference TRBV28 and TRBJ2-3): DVKVTQSSRYLVKRTGEKVFLECVQDMDHENMFWYRQDPGLGLRLIYFSYDVKMKEKGDIPEGYSVSREKKERFSLILESASTNQTSMYLCASSPLAERPDTQYFGPGTRLTVL.

This clonotype was seen a few times. The V gene is TRBV18, the J gene TRBJ2-3; D is possibly TRBD2 (6 bases). V lost 3 bases and J 0 bases, leaving 10 bases between the germline ends. The germline V gene encodes CDR1 KGHSH and CDR2 LQKENI. This CDR3 comprises 15 residues. The CDR3 sequence is CASSPGLTSTDTQYF. The CDR3, as DNA: TGTGCCAGCTCACCGGGACTTACTAGCACAGATACGCAGTATTTT.

The J gene is TRBJ1-5, the V gene TRBV10-3, with unresolved D. The ends were cut back, 3 bases at V and 6 bases at J, with 6 bases in the middle. The CDR3 is 12 amino acids. Germline V CDR1 and CDR2: ENHRY, SYGVKD. In DNA, the CDR3 is TGTGCCATCAGTGATTGGGGTCAGCCCCAGCATTTT. Translated: CAISDWGQPQHF.

DNA of the CDR3: TGTGCCAGCAGCAAGAGTCGAGACGGGGGCTACACCTTC. Residues: CASSKSRDGGYTF. The V gene is TRBV21-1, the J gene TRBJ1-2. TRBV21-1 constitutes a pseudogene. There are 13 residues in the CDR3.

The chain's CDR3 is CASQTTYNEQFF. CDR3 sequence (DNA): TGTGCCAGCCAAACCACGTACAATGAGCAGTTCTTC. The rearrangement uses TRBV2 and TRBJ2-1; D unclear. Germline CDR1 is SNHLY and CDR2 is FYNNEI. V gave up 8 bases and J gave up 4 bases, with 9 bases separating them. The CDR3 runs to 12 residues.

The chain carries TRBV29-1 and TRBJ2-5, with TRBD2 matching 9 bases. Germline lookup yields CDR1 SQVTM and CDR2 ANQGSEA. The CDR3 consists of 17 residues. With 1 base clipped from V and 0 bases from J, the junction kept 9 bases outside the gene matches. The DNA for the CDR3 is TGCAGCGTTGAAGGGATAGCGGGAGCCCCTTACCAAGAGACCCAGTACTTC. Protein: CSVEGIAGAPYQETQYF.

The V and J genes are TRBV29-1 and TRBJ2-5; tentative D call: TRBD1 (7 bases). V was shortened by 5 bases and J by 2 bases, with 15 bases between the two germline ends. Germline CDR1 SQVTM, CDR2 ANQGSEA. This CDR3 spans 14 amino acids. The chain's CDR3 is CSVYAGTAQETQYF. The CDR3 DNA sequence: TGCAGCGTTTATGCGGGGACAGCTCAAGAGACCCAGTACTTC.

V usage is TRBV24-1 and J usage is TRBJ2-1; TRBD2 matches at 11 bases. After removal of 4 bases from V and 10 bases from J, the junction contained 5 bases not matched to a gene. Germline V gene data show CDR1 as KGHDR and CDR2 as SFDVKD. This CDR3 comprises 14 residues. This chain's CDR3 is CATSDGLAGREQFF. CDR3 coding DNA: TGTGCCACCAGTGACGGACTAGCGGGCCGGGAGCAGTTCTTC.

V and J are TRBV27 and TRBJ2-7; D ambiguous. The CDR3 covers 17 residues. Trimming left V 0 bases short and J 4 bases short, with 19 bases between. Germline V CDR1 and CDR2: MNHEY, SMNVEV (reference sequence). CDR3 sequence reads: CASSLSRPGALGYEQYF. Written as DNA, the CDR3 is TGTGCCAGCAGTTTATCGAGACCCGGAGCCCTTGGGTACGAGCAGTACTTC.